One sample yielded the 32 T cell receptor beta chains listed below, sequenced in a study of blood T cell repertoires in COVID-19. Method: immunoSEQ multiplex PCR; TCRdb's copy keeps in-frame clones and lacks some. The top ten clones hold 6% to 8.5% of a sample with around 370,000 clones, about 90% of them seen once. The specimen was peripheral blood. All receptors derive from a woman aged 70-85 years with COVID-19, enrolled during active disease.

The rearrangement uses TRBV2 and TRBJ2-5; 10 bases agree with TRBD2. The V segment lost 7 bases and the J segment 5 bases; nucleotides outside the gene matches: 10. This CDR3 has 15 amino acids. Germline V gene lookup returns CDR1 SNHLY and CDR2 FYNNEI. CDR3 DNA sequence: TGTGCCAGCAAAAGCGGGGGGGCCGCAGGGGAGACCCAGTACTTC. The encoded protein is CASKSGGAAGETQYF.

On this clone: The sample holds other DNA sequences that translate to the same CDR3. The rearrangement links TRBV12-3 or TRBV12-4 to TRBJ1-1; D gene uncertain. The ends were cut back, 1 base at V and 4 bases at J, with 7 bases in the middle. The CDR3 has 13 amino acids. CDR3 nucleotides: TGTGCCAGCAGTTTAGGGGAGGGCACTGAAGCTTTCTTT. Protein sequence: CASSLGEGTEAFF.

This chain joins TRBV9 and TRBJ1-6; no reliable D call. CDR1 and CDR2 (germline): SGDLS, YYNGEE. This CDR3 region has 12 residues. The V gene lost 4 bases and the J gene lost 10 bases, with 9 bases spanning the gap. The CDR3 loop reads CASSRGDSPLHF. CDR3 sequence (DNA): TGTGCCAGCAGCCGCGGAGACTCACCCCTCCACTTT. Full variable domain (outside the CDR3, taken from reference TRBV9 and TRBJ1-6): DSGVTQTPKHLITATGQRVTLRCSPRSGDLSVYWYQQSLDQGLQFLIQYYNGEERAKGNILERFSAQQFPDLHSELNLSSLELGDSALYFCASSRGDSPLHFGNGTRLTVT.

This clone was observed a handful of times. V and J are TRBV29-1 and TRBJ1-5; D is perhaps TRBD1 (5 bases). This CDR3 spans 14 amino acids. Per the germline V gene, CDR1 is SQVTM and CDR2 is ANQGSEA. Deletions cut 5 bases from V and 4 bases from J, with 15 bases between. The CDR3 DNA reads TGCAGCGTTATCCAGGGTGGTGGGAATCAGCCCCAGCATTTT. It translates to CSVIQGGGNQPQHF.

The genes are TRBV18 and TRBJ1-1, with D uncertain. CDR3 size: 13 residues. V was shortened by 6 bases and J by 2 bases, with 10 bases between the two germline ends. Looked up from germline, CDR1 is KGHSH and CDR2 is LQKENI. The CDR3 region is CASSQVLNTEAFF. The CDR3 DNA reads TGTGCCAGCTCTCAGGTTTTAAACACTGAAGCTTTCTTT.

CDR3 amino acids: CASSLEPASGGDEQFF. As DNA, the CDR3 is TGTGCCAGCAGCTTAGAACCGGCTAGCGGGGGAGATGAGCAGTTCTTC. The V and J genes are TRBV11-3 and TRBJ2-1; TRBD2 matches 10 bases. Looked up from germline, CDR1 is SGHNT and CDR2 is YENEEA. This CDR3 contains 16 residues. V gave up 0 bases and J gave up 8 bases; unmatched junction bases: 7.

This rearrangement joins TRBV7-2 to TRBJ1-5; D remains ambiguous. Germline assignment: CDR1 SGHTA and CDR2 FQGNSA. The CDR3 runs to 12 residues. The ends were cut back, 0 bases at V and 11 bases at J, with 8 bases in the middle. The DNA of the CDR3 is TGTGCCAGCAGCTTAGCGACCGGGGCCCAGCATTTT. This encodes CASSLATGAQHF. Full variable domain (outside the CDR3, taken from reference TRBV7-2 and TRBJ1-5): GAGVSQSPSNKVTEKGKDVELRCDPISGHTALYWYRQSLGQGLEFLIYFQGNSAPDKSGLPSDRFSAERTGGSVSTLTIQRTQQEDSAVYLCASSLATGAQHFGDGTRLSIL.

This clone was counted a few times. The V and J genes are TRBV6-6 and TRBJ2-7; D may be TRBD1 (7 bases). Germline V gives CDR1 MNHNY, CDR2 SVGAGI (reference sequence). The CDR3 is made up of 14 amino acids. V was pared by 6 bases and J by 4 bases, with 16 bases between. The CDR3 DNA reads TGTGCCAGCAGAAAAGACAGGGAGGAGTACGAGCAGTACTTC. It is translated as CASRKDREEYEQYF.

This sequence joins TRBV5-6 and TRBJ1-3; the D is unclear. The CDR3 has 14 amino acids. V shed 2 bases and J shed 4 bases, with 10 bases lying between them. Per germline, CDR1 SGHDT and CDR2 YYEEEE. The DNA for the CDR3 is TGTGCCAGCAGCTTCAGTCTGGCCGGAAACACCATATATTTT. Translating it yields CASSFSLAGNTIYF. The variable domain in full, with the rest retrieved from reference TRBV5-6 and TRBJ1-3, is DAGVTQSPTHLIKTRGQQVTLRCSPKSGHDTVSWYQQALGQGPQFIFQYYEEEERQRGNFPDRFSGHQFPNYSSELNVNALLLGDSALYLCASSFSLAGNTIYFGEGSWLTVV.

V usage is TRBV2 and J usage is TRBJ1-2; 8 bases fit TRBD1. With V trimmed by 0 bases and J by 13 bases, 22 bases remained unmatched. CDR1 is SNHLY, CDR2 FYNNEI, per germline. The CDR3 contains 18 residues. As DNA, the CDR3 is TGTGCCAGCAGTGAAGCAGCTGACAGGGGCGCGACTATGGCTGGGGCCACCTTC. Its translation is CASSEAADRGATMAGATF.

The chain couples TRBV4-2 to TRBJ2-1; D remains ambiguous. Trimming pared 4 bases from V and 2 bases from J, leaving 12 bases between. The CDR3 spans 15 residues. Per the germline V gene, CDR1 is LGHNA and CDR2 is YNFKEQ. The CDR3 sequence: CASSPDGTAYNEQFF. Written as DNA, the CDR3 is TGTGCCAGCAGCCCCGACGGCACAGCCTACAATGAGCAGTTCTTC.

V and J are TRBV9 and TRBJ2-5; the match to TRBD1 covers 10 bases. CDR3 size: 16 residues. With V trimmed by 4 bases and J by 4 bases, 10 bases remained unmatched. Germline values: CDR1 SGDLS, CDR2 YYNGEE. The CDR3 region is CASSQTGTGASETQYF. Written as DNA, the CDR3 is TGTGCCAGCAGCCAGACCGGGACAGGGGCCTCAGAGACCCAGTACTTC.

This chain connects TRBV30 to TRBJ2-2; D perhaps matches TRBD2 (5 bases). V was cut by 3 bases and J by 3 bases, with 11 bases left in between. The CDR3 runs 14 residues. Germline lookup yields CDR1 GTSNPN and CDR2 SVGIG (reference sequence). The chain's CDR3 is CAWSGVGYTGELFF. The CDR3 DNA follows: TGTGCCTGGAGCGGGGTTGGGTACACCGGGGAGCTGTTTTTT. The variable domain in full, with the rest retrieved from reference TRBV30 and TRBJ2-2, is SQTIHQWPATLVQPVGSPLSLECTVEGTSNPNLYWYRQAAGRGLQLLFYSVGIGQISSEVPQNLSASRPQDRQFILSSKKLLLSDSGFYLCAWSGVGYTGELFFGEGSRLTVL.

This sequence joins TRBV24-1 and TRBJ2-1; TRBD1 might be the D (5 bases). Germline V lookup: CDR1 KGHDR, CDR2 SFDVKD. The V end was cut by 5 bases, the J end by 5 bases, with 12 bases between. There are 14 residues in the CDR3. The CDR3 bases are TGTGCCACCAGTGGCTTCGACAGCAACAATGAGCAGTTCTTC. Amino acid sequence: CATSGFDSNNEQFF.

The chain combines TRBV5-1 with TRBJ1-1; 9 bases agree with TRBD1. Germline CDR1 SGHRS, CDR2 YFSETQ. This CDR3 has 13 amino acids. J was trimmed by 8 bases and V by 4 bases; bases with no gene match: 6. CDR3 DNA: TGCGCCAGCAGCCCCACAGGGGGCGGAGAAGCTTTCTTT. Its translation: CASSPTGGGEAFF.

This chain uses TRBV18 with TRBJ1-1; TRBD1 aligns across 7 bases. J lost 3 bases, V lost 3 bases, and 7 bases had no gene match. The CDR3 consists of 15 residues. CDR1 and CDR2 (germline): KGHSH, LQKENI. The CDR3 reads CASSPIAGTDTEAFF. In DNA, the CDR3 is TGTGCCAGCTCACCGATCGCCGGGACAGACACTGAAGCTTTCTTT.

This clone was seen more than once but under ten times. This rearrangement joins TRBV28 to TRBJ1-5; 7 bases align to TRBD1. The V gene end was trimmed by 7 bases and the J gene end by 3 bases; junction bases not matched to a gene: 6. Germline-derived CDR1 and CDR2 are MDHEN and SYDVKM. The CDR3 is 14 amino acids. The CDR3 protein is CASNNRGFNQPQHF. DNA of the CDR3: TGTGCCAGCAATAACAGGGGATTCAATCAGCCCCAGCATTTT.

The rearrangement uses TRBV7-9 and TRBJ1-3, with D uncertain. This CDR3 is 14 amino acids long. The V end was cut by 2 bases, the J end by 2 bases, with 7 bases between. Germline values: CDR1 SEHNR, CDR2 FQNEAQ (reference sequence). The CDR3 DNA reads TGTGCCAGCAGCTTATCCCGGGCTGGAAACACCATATATTTT. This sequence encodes CASSLSRAGNTIYF. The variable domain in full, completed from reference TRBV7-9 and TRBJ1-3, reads DTGVSQNPRHKITKRGQNVTFRCDPISEHNRLYWYRQTLGQGPEFLTYFQNEAQLEKSRLLSDRFSAERPKGSFSTLEIQRTEQGDSAMYLCASSLSRAGNTIYFGEGSWLTVV.

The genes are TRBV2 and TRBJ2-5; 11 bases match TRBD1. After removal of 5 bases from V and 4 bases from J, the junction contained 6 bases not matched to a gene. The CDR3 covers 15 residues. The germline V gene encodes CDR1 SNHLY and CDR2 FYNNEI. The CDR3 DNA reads TGTGCCAGCAGTTCCGGGACAGGGGGAAGAGAGACCCAGTACTTC. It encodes CASSSGTGGRETQYF.

The CDR3 spells CASSLPRDRGYGYTF. The CDR3 DNA is TGTGCCAGCAGCTTACCTCGGGACAGGGGCTATGGCTACACCTTC. The chain is built from TRBV7-2 and TRBJ1-2, with TRBD1 matching 10 bases. The V and J ends lost 2 bases and 4 bases, in that order; junction bases with no gene match: 4. CDR1 is SGHTA and CDR2 is FQGNSA in the germline V gene. CDR3 length: 15 residues. Supplemented by reference TRBV7-2 and TRBJ1-2, the full variable domain reads GAGVSQSPSNKVTEKGKDVELRCDPISGHTALYWYRQSLGQGLEFLIYFQGNSAPDKSGLPSDRFSAERTGGSVSTLTIQRTQQEDSAVYLCASSLPRDRGYGYTFGSGTRLTVV.

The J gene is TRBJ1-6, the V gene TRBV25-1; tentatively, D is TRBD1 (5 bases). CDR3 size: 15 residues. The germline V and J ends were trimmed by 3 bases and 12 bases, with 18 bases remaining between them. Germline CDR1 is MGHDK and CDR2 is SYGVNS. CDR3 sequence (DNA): TGTGCCAGCAGTGAGTTTCAGGGCGCTACCAGACCCCTCCACTTT. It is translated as CASSEFQGATRPLHF.

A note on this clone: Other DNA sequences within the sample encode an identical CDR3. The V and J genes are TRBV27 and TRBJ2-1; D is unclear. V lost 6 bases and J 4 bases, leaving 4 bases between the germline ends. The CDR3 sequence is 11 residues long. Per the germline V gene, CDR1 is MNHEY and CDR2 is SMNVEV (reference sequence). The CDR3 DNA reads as TGTGCCAGCAGCTTGTACAATGAGCAGTTCTTC. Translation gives CASSLYNEQFF.

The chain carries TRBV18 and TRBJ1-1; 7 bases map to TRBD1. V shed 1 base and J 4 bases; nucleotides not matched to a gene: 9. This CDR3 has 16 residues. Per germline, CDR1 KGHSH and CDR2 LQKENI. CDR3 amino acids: CASSPQSPQGGTEAFF. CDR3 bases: TGTGCCAGCTCACCACAGAGTCCCCAGGGGGGCACTGAAGCTTTCTTT.

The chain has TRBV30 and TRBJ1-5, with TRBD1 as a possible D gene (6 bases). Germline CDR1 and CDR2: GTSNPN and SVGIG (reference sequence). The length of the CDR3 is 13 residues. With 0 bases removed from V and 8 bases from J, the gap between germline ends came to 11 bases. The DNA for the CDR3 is TGTGCCTGGAGTGTAGGGGGGGCTGAGCCCCAGCATTTT. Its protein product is CAWSVGGAEPQHF.

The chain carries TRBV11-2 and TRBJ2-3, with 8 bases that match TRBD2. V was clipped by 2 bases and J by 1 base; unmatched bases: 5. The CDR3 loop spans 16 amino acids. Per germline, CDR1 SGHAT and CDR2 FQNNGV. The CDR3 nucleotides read TGTGCCAGCAGCTTAAGCGGGGGTCCCCGCACAGATACGCAGTATTTT. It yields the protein CASSLSGGPRTDTQYF.

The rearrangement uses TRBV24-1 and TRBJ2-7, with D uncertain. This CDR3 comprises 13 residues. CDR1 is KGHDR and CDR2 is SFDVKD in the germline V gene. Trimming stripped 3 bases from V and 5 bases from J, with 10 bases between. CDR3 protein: CATSDAQFHEQYF. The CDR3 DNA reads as TGTGCCACCAGTGATGCACAGTTCCACGAGCAGTACTTC.

DNA of the CDR3: TGCGCCAGCAGCTTGCTGACAGCAGGTGTCTACGAGCAGTACTTC. The encoded protein is CASSLLTAGVYEQYF. The rearrangement uses TRBV5-1 and TRBJ2-7; D is perhaps TRBD1 (5 bases). The CDR3 has 15 amino acids. The V and J ends lost 1 base and 3 bases respectively, with 14 bases between them. Per germline, CDR1 SGHRS and CDR2 YFSETQ.

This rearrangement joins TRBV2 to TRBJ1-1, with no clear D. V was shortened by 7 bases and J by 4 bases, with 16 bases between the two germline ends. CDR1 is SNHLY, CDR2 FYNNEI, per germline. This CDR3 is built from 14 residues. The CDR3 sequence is CASIGLGGSTEAFF. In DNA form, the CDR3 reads TGTGCCAGCATCGGGCTTGGAGGATCCACTGAAGCTTTCTTT. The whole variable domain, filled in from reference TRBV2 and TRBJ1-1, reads EPEVTQTPSHQVTQMGQEVILRCVPISNHLYFYWYRQILGQKVEFLVSFYNNEISEKSEIFDDQFSVERPDGSNFTLKIRSTKLEDSAMYFCASIGLGGSTEAFFGQGTRLTVV.

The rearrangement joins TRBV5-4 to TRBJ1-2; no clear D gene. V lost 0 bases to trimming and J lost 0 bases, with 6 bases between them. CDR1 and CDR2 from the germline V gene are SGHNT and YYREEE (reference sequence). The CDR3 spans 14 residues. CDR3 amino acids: CASSLENTNYGYTF. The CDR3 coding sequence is TGTGCCAGCAGCTTGGAGAACACTAACTATGGCTACACCTTC.

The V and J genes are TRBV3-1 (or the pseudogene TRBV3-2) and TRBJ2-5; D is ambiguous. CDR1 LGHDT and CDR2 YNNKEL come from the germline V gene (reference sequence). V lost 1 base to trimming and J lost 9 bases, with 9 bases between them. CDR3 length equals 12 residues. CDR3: CASSQVDRAQYF. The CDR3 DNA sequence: TGTGCCAGCAGCCAAGTGGATCGGGCCCAGTACTTC.

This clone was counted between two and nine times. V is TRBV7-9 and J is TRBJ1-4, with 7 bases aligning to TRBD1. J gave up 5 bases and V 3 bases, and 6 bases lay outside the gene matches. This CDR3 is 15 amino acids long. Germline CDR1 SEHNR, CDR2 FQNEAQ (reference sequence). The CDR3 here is CASSFSKTGNEKLFF. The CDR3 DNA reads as TGTGCCAGCAGCTTTAGCAAGACAGGGAATGAAAAACTGTTTTTT.

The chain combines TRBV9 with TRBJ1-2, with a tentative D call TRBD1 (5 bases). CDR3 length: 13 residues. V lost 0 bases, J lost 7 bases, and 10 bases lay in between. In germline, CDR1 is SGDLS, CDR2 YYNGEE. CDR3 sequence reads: CASSVGWGSGYTF. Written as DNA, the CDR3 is TGTGCCAGCAGCGTAGGATGGGGCTCTGGCTACACCTTC. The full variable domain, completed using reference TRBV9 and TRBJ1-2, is DSGVTQTPKHLITATGQRVTLRCSPRSGDLSVYWYQQSLDQGLQFLIQYYNGEERAKGNILERFSAQQFPDLHSELNLSSLELGDSALYFCASSVGWGSGYTFGSGTRLTVV.